This TCR beta chain comes out of a study of early stage breast cancer tumors. Using immunoSEQ multiplex PCR, the repertoire was profiled, and TCRdb retains in-frame clones only, with some absent. The sample carries 69,000 or so clones, roughly 80% recorded once. This clone appeared a single time. CDR3 length: 15 amino acids. Germline CDR1 is SGHTA and CDR2 is FQGNSA. The ends lost 3 bases at V and 5 bases at J; junction bases unmatched: 5. The sample comprised blood. This chain connects TRBV7-2 to TRBJ1-4; 8 nucleotides match TRBD1. The origin of this receptor is a person aged 35-49 years with breast cancer. The CDR3 loop reads CASSLQGARNEKLFF. DNA for the CDR3: TGTGCCAGCAGCTTGCAGGGGGCGCGGAATGAAAAACTGTTTTTT. Full variable domain (missing parts from reference TRBV7-2 and TRBJ1-4): GAGVSQSPSNKVTEKGKDVELRCDPISGHTALYWYRQSLGQGLEFLIYFQGNSAPDKSGLPSDRFSAERTGGSVSTLTIQRTQQEDSAVYLCASSLQGARNEKLFFGSGTQLSVL.